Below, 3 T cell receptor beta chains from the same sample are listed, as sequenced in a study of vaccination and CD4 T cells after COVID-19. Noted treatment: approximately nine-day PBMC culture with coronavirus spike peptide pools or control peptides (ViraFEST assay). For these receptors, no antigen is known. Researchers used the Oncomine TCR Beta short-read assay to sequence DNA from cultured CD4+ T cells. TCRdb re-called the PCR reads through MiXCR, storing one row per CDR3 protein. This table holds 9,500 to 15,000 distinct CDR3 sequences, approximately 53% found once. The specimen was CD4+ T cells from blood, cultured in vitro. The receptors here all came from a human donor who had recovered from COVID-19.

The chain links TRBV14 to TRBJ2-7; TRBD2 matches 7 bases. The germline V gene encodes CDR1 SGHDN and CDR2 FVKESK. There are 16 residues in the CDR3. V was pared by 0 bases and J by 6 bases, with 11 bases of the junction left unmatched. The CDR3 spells CASSQDFASGRGEQYF. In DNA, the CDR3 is TGTGCCAGCAGCCAAGATTTCGCTAGCGGTCGAGGCGAGCAGTACTTC.

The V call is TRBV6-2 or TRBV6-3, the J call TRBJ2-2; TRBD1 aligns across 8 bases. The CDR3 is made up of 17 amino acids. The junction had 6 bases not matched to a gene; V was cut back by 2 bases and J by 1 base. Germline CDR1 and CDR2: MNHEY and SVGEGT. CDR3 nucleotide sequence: TGTGCCAGCAGTTACCCGACAGGGGTTTTGAACACCGGGGAGCTGTTTTTT. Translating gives CASSYPTGVLNTGELFF.

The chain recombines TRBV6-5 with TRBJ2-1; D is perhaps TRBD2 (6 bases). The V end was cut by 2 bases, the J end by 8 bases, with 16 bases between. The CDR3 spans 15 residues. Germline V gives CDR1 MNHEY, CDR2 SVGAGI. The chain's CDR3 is CASSYRPLGGDEQFF. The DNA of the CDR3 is TGTGCCAGCAGTTACCGTCCTTTGGGGGGTGATGAGCAGTTCTTC.